The 30 T cell receptor beta chains below were found in one sample sequenced in a study of tumor and adjacent non-tumor tissue in lung cancer. RNA was extracted from bulk tissue without any cell sorting. More than 3 cm separated this lung sample from the edge of the tumor. TCRbeta libraries were built with three rounds of nested PCR, modified from ARM-PCR. TCRdb itself ran the multiplex PCR reads through MiXCR, one entry per CDR3 protein. The sample contains about 100,000 distinct CDR3 sequences, more than 55% of which appear only once. Sequences were obtained from distant non-tumor lung tissue. Every receptor here comes from a man aged 25 to 40 with non-small cell lung cancer.

To note about this clonotype: Given a much more abundant clone one base away, this may be a read error. V gene TRBV12-5 combines with J gene TRBJ1-3, with no clear D. In germline, CDR1 is LGHNT, CDR2 FRNRAP. Trimming removed 1 base at V and 1 base at J, with 5 bases between. The CDR3 contains 14 residues. The chain's CDR3 is CASGLESSGNTIYF. The CDR3 DNA reads as TGTGCTAGTGGTTTGGAATCTTCTGGAAACACCATATATTTT.

J is TRBJ2-7 and V is TRBV11-2; D assignment may be TRBD1 or TRBD2 (6 bases each). CDR3 length: 15 residues. Germline V gives CDR1 SGHAT, CDR2 FQNNGV. V gave up 6 bases and J gave up 2 bases, with 17 bases separating them. CDR3 amino acids: CASSPYRDSAYEQYF. DNA of the CDR3: TGTGCCAGCAGTCCTTACAGGGACTCTGCCTACGAGCAGTACTTC.

The chain uses TRBV10-3 and TRBJ1-2; perhaps TRBD1 as D (5 bases). Trimming removed 5 bases at V and 2 bases at J, with 12 bases between. CDR3 length: 14 amino acids. Per germline, CDR1 ENHRY and CDR2 SYGVKD. CDR3 in DNA: TGTGCCATCAGTTCGCAGGGAGGGAACTATGGCTACACCTTC. Translation: CAISSQGGNYGYTF.

The chain combines TRBV29-1 with TRBJ2-2; D unclear. The CDR3 extends over 12 amino acids. V was clipped by 5 bases and J by 1 base, with 5 bases between them. Germline CDR1 SQVTM, CDR2 ANQGSEA. CDR3 loop: CSVSQNTGELFF. Here the CDR3 DNA reads TGCAGCGTTTCCCAGAACACCGGGGAGCTGTTTTTT.

As concerns this clonotype: A single base separates this from a much larger clone, so it may be a read error. This chain connects TRBV6-1 to TRBJ1-2; the match to TRBD1 covers 7 bases. Germline-derived CDR1 and CDR2 are MNHNS and SASEGT. The CDR3 covers 14 residues. After removal of 7 bases from V and 10 bases from J, the junction contained 15 bases not matched to a gene. CDR3 DNA: TGTGCCAGCACAATAAGAGGGGGCGCTGGGGACTACACCTTC. It specifies CASTIRGGAGDYTF.

Regarding this clonotype: A read error may be the cause here, since a much bigger clone is one base away. The J gene is TRBJ2-3, the V gene TRBV6-2 or TRBV6-3, with D perhaps assigned TRBD1 or TRBD2 (5 bases each). The CDR3 is made up of 15 amino acids. Germline assignment: CDR1 MNHEY and CDR2 SVGEGT. Trimming cost V 7 bases and J 3 bases, with 17 bases left between them. The DNA of the CDR3 is TGTGCCAGCAATGAACCGGGGCCGGAGACAGATACGCAGTATTTT. Its translation: CASNEPGPETDTQYF.

Concerning this clonotype itself: The germline gene is not matched at one end of the junction; a read error may be the cause. The CDR3, as DNA: TGCAGTGCCCAGGACGGGGACGAAGCTCTCTTT. It yields the protein CSAQDGDEALF. The chain couples TRBV20-1 to TRBJ1-1; tentative D call: TRBD1 (5 bases). The germline V gene encodes CDR1 DFQATT and CDR2 SNEGSKA (reference sequence). CDR3 length: 11 amino acids.

Comment on this clonotype: A read error is possible here, since a much larger clone lies one base away. Here the CDR3 DNA reads TGTGCCAGCAGTTACGGGTTCCTTGGTGGGGAGCAGAATTTT. This translates into CASSYGFLGGEQNF. The chain has TRBV6-5 and TRBJ2-3; TRBD2 is a possible D gene (5 bases). The CDR3 runs 14 residues. CDR1 and CDR2 (germline): MNHEY, SVGAGI.

Comment on this clonotype: A much larger clone lies a single base off, so this may be a read error. The rearrangement links TRBV5-5 to TRBJ1-1; D perhaps matches TRBD1 (5 bases). The V gene lost 2 bases and the J gene lost 5 bases, with 10 bases spanning the gap. The CDR3 covers 13 residues. Germline V gene data show CDR1 as SGHKS and CDR2 as YYEKEE (reference sequence). CDR3 coding DNA: TGTGCCAGCAGCTTCCGACAGAAGACTGAAGCTTTCTTT. It is translated as CASSFRQKTEAFF.

As for this clonotype: The junction differs from germline at one of its ends, possibly a read error. The chain employs TRBV5-1 and TRBJ1-2, with D perhaps TRBD1 (5 bases). Per germline, CDR1 SGHRS and CDR2 YFSETQ. CDR3 size: 15 residues. Here the CDR3 DNA reads TGCGCCAGCAGCGGCGGGGGACTTCGTAACTATGGCTACGCCTTC. Its protein is CASSGGGLRNYGYAF.

This clonotype was recorded only once. The V and J genes are TRBV6-5 and TRBJ2-3; D is perhaps TRBD1 or TRBD2 (5 bases each). CDR1 is MNHEY, CDR2 SVGAGI, per germline. The CDR3 covers 13 residues. V gave up 5 bases and J gave up 15 bases, with 21 bases separating them. The DNA for the CDR3 is TGTGCCAGCAGTCAGCAACGGGGCCATATGCACTATTTT. This encodes CASSQQRGHMHYF.

A word on this clonotype: Here the CDR3 omits its conserved ending phenylalanine or tryptophan, so a read error is the likely source. The chain recombines TRBV4-1 with TRBJ1-3, with TRBD1 matching 7 bases. The CDR3 extends over 16 amino acids. Germline loops: CDR1 MGHRA, CDR2 YSYEKL. The CDR3 bases are TGCGCTAGCAGCCAAGCCTCAGGGGGCTCTGGAAACACCATATATTAT. As protein: CASSQASGGSGNTIYY.

This clonotype came up a few times. The chain employs TRBV5-1 and TRBJ2-5, with TRBD2 matching 8 bases. The CDR3 has 15 residues. CDR1 and CDR2 from the germline V gene are SGHRS and YFSETQ. V shed 4 bases and J 2 bases; nucleotides not matched to a gene: 7. CDR3: CASSRIAGTQETQYF. The CDR3 DNA sequence: TGCGCCAGCAGCCGAATAGCGGGGACACAAGAGACCCAGTACTTC.

This clonotype showed up just a few times. This may be a read error: a much more frequent sequence differs by one nucleotide. The CDR3 does not close with the conserved phenylalanine or tryptophan, likely indicating a read error. CDR3 region: CSVPLGNTIYS. The CDR3 nucleotides read TGCAGCGTCCCCCTTGGAAACACCATATATTCT. V is TRBV29-1 and J is TRBJ1-3; D remains unclear. CDR3 length: 11 residues. Germline-derived CDR1 and CDR2 are SQVTM and ANQGSEA. V lost 6 bases and J 3 bases, leaving 6 bases between the germline ends.

This clonotype has more than one count but fewer than ten. The chain carries TRBV7-9 and TRBJ2-2; perhaps D is TRBD1 or TRBD2 (6 bases each). The V end was cut by 6 bases, the J end by 6 bases, with 20 bases between. Germline V gene sequence: CDR1 SEHNR, CDR2 FQNEAQ (reference sequence). The CDR3 runs 16 residues. CDR3 protein: CASRLRRGAMPGELFF. CDR3 sequence (DNA): TGTGCCAGCAGATTGAGAAGGGGGGCGATGCCCGGGGAGCTGTTTTTT.

A word on this clonotype: One base away lies a much larger clone, so this may be a sequencing read error. The chain combines TRBV4-1 with TRBJ1-2; weak D call: TRBD1 (5 bases). The V end was cut by 2 bases, the J end by 7 bases, with 14 bases between. The germline gives CDR1 MGHRA, CDR2 YSYEKL. This CDR3 contains 14 residues. The CDR3 DNA is TGCGCCAGCAGCCAACACTGGGGGTCGAGTGGCTACACCTTC. Translation: CASSQHWGSSGYTF.

Remarks on this clonotype: One end of the junction is discordant with germline, which a read error may explain. The chain employs TRBV4-1 and TRBJ2-3; 7 bases line up with TRBD2. The CDR3 is 16 amino acids. Germline CDR1 reads MGHRA; CDR2 reads YSYEKL. CDR3 nucleotide sequence: TGCGCCAGCAGTCCACGAGTCCTAGCGGTCACAGATACACAGTATTTT. This sequence encodes CASSPRVLAVTDTQYF.

On this clonotype: Since the CDR3 does not end with the conserved phenylalanine or tryptophan, this likely comes from a read error. The V and J genes are TRBV29-1 and TRBJ2-7, with TRBD2 identical over 8 bases. This CDR3 is 14 amino acids long. J lost 4 bases, V lost 3 bases, and 8 bases had no gene match. Germline CDR1 and CDR2: SQVTM and ANQGSEA. CDR3 DNA sequence: TGCAGCGTTGACCCCGGGACTAGTTCTTACGAGCAGTACCTC. This codes for CSVDPGTSSYEQYL.

This rearrangement joins TRBV6-6 to TRBJ2-5, with a weak D call TRBD1 (6 bases). Deletions cut 3 bases from V and 5 bases from J, with 19 bases between. The CDR3 has 16 amino acids. Germline CDR1 is MNHNY and CDR2 is SVGAGI (reference sequence). The CDR3 DNA is TGTGCCAGCAGTTATAGTTTGCTGGGGGCCCTCGAGACCCAGTACTTC. As protein: CASSYSLLGALETQYF.

This clonotype has a single count. At one of its ends the junction is not consistent with the germline gene, which may arise from a read error. The rearrangement uses TRBV12-3 or TRBV12-4 and TRBJ1-5; D gene ambiguous. The CDR3 runs 14 residues. The CDR3 loop reads CTSSFQEINQPQHF. The CDR3 DNA reads as TGTACCAGCAGTTTCCAGGAGATCAATCAGCCCCAGCATTTT.

This clonotype was counted once. Its ends do not fully match the called genes, so a read error is possible. CDR3 protein: CASIRTSGGATDTRYF. CDR3 coding DNA: TGTGCCAGCATCCGGACTAGCGGGGGGGCGACAGATACGCGGTATTTT. V gene TRBV11-2 combines with J gene TRBJ2-3; TRBD2 matches at 15 bases. The CDR3 contains 16 residues. The V gene's germline CDR1 is SGHAT and CDR2 FQNNGV. The entire variable domain, with the rest obtained from reference TRBV11-2 and TRBJ2-3, is as follows: EAGVAQSPRYKIIEKRQSVAFWCNPISGHATLYWYQQILGQGPKLLIQFQNNGVVDDSQLPKDRFSAERLKGVDSTLKIQPAKLEDSAVYLCASIRTSGGATDTRYFGPGTRLTVL.

In regard to this clonotype: The junction departs from the called germline gene at one end, perhaps through a read error. V gene TRBV4-1 combines with J gene TRBJ2-7; no reliable D call. The length of the CDR3 is 16 residues. Germline V gene data show CDR1 as MGHRA and CDR2 as YSYEKL. CDR3 loop: CASNQEWPFGSYEQYF. CDR3 coding DNA: TGCGCCAGCAACCAAGAATGGCCCTTTGGATCCTACGAGCAGTACTTC.

The J gene is TRBJ2-7, the V gene TRBV6-5; D unresolved. This CDR3 is built from 14 residues. Germline CDR1 and CDR2: MNHEY and SVGAGI. Trimming took 6 bases from V and 3 from J, leaving 15 bases between them. The CDR3 nucleotides read TGTGCCAGCAGCTACCGCCCGGGCAGCTACGAGCAGTACTTC. Its protein is CASSYRPGSYEQYF.

The rearrangement links TRBV6-2 or TRBV6-3 to TRBJ1-1, with D possibly being TRBD1 (5 bases). Trimming cost V 6 bases and J 7 bases, with 21 bases left between them. Germline CDR1 reads MNHEY; CDR2 reads SVGEGT. The CDR3 sequence is 15 residues long. CDR3 sequence reads: CASSRTREGRSEAFF. As DNA, the CDR3 is TGTGCCAGCAGCAGAACCAGGGAGGGACGAAGTGAAGCTTTCTTT.

The chain employs TRBV6-6 and TRBJ2-5; a weak D match, TRBD1 (5 bases). Trimming left V 7 bases short and J 3 bases short, with 15 bases between. The length of the CDR3 is 14 residues. Looked up from germline, CDR1 is MNHNY and CDR2 is SVGAGI (reference sequence). The chain's CDR3 is CASMAMGLEETQYF. For the CDR3, the DNA is TGTGCCAGCATGGCCATGGGGCTGGAAGAGACCCAGTACTTC.

The chain combines TRBV2 with TRBJ1-6; TRBD1 might be the D (6 bases). Per the germline V gene, CDR1 is SNHLY and CDR2 is FYNNEI. The V end was cut by 11 bases, the J end by 7 bases, with 15 bases between. There are 13 residues in the CDR3. The CDR3 loop is CAGHRVRNSPLHF. CDR3 bases: TGTGCCGGCCACAGGGTGCGAAATTCACCCCTCCACTTT.

This clonotype was detected only once. The chain has TRBV7-2 and TRBJ2-3; possibly TRBD2 for D (6 bases). The CDR3 covers 11 residues. From germline, CDR1 is SGHTA and CDR2 FQGNSA. Trimming pared 0 bases from V and 11 bases from J, leaving 6 bases between. The CDR3 DNA reads TGTGCCAGCAGCTTAGCGGGACTGCAGTATTTT. Translating it yields CASSLAGLQYF. The full variable domain, in which reference TRBV7-2 and TRBJ2-3 provide the parts outside the CDR3, is GAGVSQSPSNKVTEKGKDVELRCDPISGHTALYWYRQSLGQGLEFLIYFQGNSAPDKSGLPSDRFSAERTGGSVSTLTIQRTQQEDSAVYLCASSLAGLQYFGPGTRLTVL.

The genes are TRBV11-2 and TRBJ2-6, with D perhaps TRBD1 or TRBD2 (5 bases each). The CDR3 length is 16 residues. Germline values: CDR1 SGHAT, CDR2 FQNNGV. The V and J ends lost 5 bases and 2 bases respectively, with 13 bases between them. The CDR3 DNA is TGTGCCAGCAGCACCCTTCGAGGGGCTGGGGCCAACGTCCTGACTTTC. Amino acid sequence: CASSTLRGAGANVLTF.

This clonotype occurred many times. The chain is built from TRBV5-1 and TRBJ2-1; TRBD2 matches 7 bases. The V gene end was trimmed by 2 bases and the J gene end by 5 bases; junction bases not matched to a gene: 7. From germline, CDR1 is SGHRS and CDR2 YFSETQ. The CDR3 runs 15 residues. The chain's CDR3 is CASSFDGRLNNEQFF. The CDR3, as DNA: TGCGCCAGCAGCTTTGACGGGAGGCTTAACAATGAGCAGTTCTTC.

This clonotype was counted many times. This rearrangement joins TRBV20-1 to TRBJ1-1; D is perhaps TRBD1 (5 bases). Germline lookup yields CDR1 DFQATT and CDR2 SNEGSKA (reference sequence). CDR3 length: 12 residues. The ends were cut back, 3 bases at V and 0 bases at J, with 5 bases in the middle. The CDR3 coding sequence is TGCAGTGCTAGGGGGGTGAACACTGAAGCTTTCTTT. It encodes CSARGVNTEAFF.